These 27 T cell receptor beta chains share one sample of origin, sequenced in a study of cytomegalovirus exposure and HLA in healthy donors. Amplification used 60 Vbeta primers and 13 Jbeta primers. TCRdb keeps only in-frame clones here, not all; method: immunoSEQ multiplex PCR. The sample contains some 160,000 clones, approximately 9% of which appear only once. Sequenced sample: PBMCs. All receptors derive from a male donor in good health and CMV-seronegative.

The chain uses TRBV5-4 and TRBJ2-3; 7 bases match TRBD1. Germline trimming cut 4 bases from V and 0 bases from J; bases unmatched to any gene: 11. The germline V gene encodes CDR1 SGHNT and CDR2 YYREEE (reference sequence). The CDR3 has 17 amino acids. Here the CDR3 reads CASSEPRDSISTDTQYF. The CDR3 region has the DNA TGTGCCAGCAGCGAACCCCGGGACAGCATTAGCACAGATACGCAGTATTTT.

This clone was seen a handful of times. The V gene is TRBV30, the J gene TRBJ2-1, with 8 bases that match TRBD2. J gave up 6 bases and V 0 bases, and 7 bases lay outside the gene matches. CDR1 and CDR2 (germline): GTSNPN, SVGIG (reference sequence). The CDR3 covers 15 residues. CDR3 nucleotide sequence: TGTGCCTGGAGTGTGTTACTAGCGGCATTCAATGAGCAGTTCTTC. Amino acid sequence: CAWSVLLAAFNEQFF.

This clone was detected only a few times. V is TRBV15 and J is TRBJ1-5; 9 nucleotides line up with TRBD1. After removal of 3 bases from V and 6 bases from J, the junction contained 9 bases not matched to a gene. The germline CDR1 and CDR2 sequences are LNHNV and YYDKDF (reference sequence). The CDR3 length is 16 residues. The CDR3 loop reads CATSSDDRGRGQPQHF. The CDR3 DNA sequence: TGTGCCACCAGCAGCGACGACAGGGGGAGGGGTCAGCCCCAGCATTTT.

The chain uses TRBV19 and TRBJ1-2, with TRBD1 matching over 7 bases. Germline CDR1 is LNHDA and CDR2 is SQIVND (reference sequence). There are 16 residues in the CDR3. The V and J ends lost 5 bases and 1 base, in that order; junction bases with no gene match: 10. The CDR3 protein is CASSSGQGGDNYGYTF. CDR3 bases: TGTGCCAGTAGTTCGGGGCAGGGGGGCGATAACTATGGCTACACCTTC.

The V and J genes are TRBV28 and TRBJ2-3; the match to TRBD2 covers 8 bases. The germline CDR1 and CDR2 sequences are MDHEN and SYDVKM. The CDR3 has 16 amino acids. The V and J ends lost 2 bases and 3 bases, in that order; junction bases with no gene match: 7. This CDR3 is CASSLPSGRVTDTQYF. Written as DNA, the CDR3 is TGTGCCAGCAGTTTACCGAGCGGGAGAGTAACAGATACGCAGTATTTT.

On this clone: Other DNA sequences of this sample code for an identical CDR3. V and J are TRBV5-1 and TRBJ1-1, with no clear D. CDR1 SGHRS and CDR2 YFSETQ come from the germline V gene. The CDR3 contains 12 residues. Trimming pared 4 bases from V and 1 base from J, leaving 5 bases between. This CDR3 is CASSRGNTEAFF. In DNA form, the CDR3 reads TGCGCCAGCAGCCGGGGGAACACTGAAGCTTTCTTT.

This clone came up a few times. The CDR3 is CAGGMEDSPLHF. Here the CDR3 DNA reads TGTGCGGGGGGTATGGAGGATTCACCCCTCCACTTT. The rearrangement links TRBV7-9 to TRBJ1-6; D is possibly TRBD1 (5 bases). The CDR3 runs to 12 residues. Germline loops: CDR1 SEHNR, CDR2 FQNEAQ (reference sequence).

This clone was observed a few times. This sequence joins TRBV28 and TRBJ1-1; TRBD1 agrees at 8 bases. Germline V gives CDR1 MDHEN, CDR2 SYDVKM. This CDR3 is built from 13 residues. Unmatched junction bases numbered 5, after V lost 6 bases and J lost 5 bases. The CDR3 spells CASRWTGKTEAFF. The CDR3 DNA reads as TGTGCCAGCAGGTGGACAGGGAAGACTGAAGCTTTCTTT.

The gene calls are TRBV27 and TRBJ1-4; a possible D gene is TRBD1 (5 bases). CDR3 length: 14 amino acids. CDR1 is MNHEY, CDR2 SMNVEV, per germline (reference sequence). The V and J ends lost 11 bases and 0 bases respectively, with 13 bases between them. The CDR3 coding sequence is TGTGCCGTCGGCAGGGCAACAACTAATGAAAAACTGTTTTTT. Its protein is CAVGRATTNEKLFF.

This clone was counted between two and nine times. The chain joins TRBV6-5 to TRBJ2-7, with 8 bases identical to TRBD2. V lost 8 bases, J lost 1 base, and 7 bases stayed unmatched. CDR1 is MNHEY and CDR2 is SVGAGI in the germline V gene. The CDR3 length is 14 residues. CDR3 nucleotide sequence: TGTGCCAGCGGGGTGGCTAGCGGGTCCTACGAGCAGTACTTC. Amino acid sequence: CASGVASGSYEQYF.

The chain has TRBV4-3 and TRBJ2-1, with D possibly matching TRBD2 (6 bases). This CDR3 is 16 amino acids long. The germline V gene has CDR1 LGHNA and CDR2 YSLEER. V shed 0 bases and J shed 6 bases, with 15 bases lying between them. In DNA form, the CDR3 reads TGCGCCAGCAGCCAAGATTTAGCGGTCGTCCCCAATGAGCAGTTCTTC. It codes for CASSQDLAVVPNEQFF.

This sequence joins TRBV7-2 and TRBJ2-2, with TRBD2 matching 11 bases. V lost 1 base and J lost 6; bases outside the gene matches: 7. Looked up from germline, CDR1 is SGHTA and CDR2 is FQGNSA. The CDR3 runs to 17 residues. In DNA, the CDR3 is TGTGCCAGCAGCTTAGACACTCAACTAGCGGGAGCCGGGGAGCTGTTTTTT. This translates into CASSLDTQLAGAGELFF.

This chain joins TRBV29-1 and TRBJ1-1; 10 positions match TRBD1. The CDR3 spans 14 residues. Germline CDR1 is SQVTM and CDR2 is ANQGSEA. Germline trimming cut 5 bases from V and 0 bases from J; bases unmatched to any gene: 3. CDR3 DNA: TGCAGCGTTCGACAGGGGGCCGTGAACACTGAAGCTTTCTTT. This sequence encodes CSVRQGAVNTEAFF.

V is TRBV18 and J is TRBJ2-7, with TRBD1 identical over 8 bases. The CDR3 extends over 15 amino acids. The trim removed 2 bases at V and 2 bases at J, leaving 5 bases unmatched. Germline CDR1 is KGHSH and CDR2 is LQKENI. The CDR3 region has the DNA TGTGCCAGCTCACCAGTACAGGGGGAAGCCTACGAGCAGTACTTC. Translating gives CASSPVQGEAYEQYF.

The gene calls are TRBV7-9 and TRBJ2-7; 9 nucleotides match TRBD1. V trimming: 6 bases; J trimming: 2 bases; junction bases outside the gene matches: 5. CDR1 is SEHNR, CDR2 FQNEAQ, per germline (reference sequence). The CDR3 runs 14 residues. The CDR3: CASSRQGVTYEQYF. The CDR3 DNA follows: TGTGCCAGCAGTCGACAGGGGGTGACCTACGAGCAGTACTTC.

The V call is TRBV27, the J call TRBJ2-5; 9 bases are a match to TRBD2. CDR1 MNHEY and CDR2 SMNVEV come from the germline V gene (reference sequence). J was trimmed by 2 bases and V by 2 bases; bases with no gene match: 6. The CDR3 has 16 amino acids. CDR3 amino acids: CASSLGSSGAQETQYF. Written as DNA, the CDR3 is TGTGCCAGCAGTTTAGGGTCTAGCGGGGCACAAGAGACCCAGTACTTC.

V gene TRBV27 combines with J gene TRBJ1-2, with D possibly TRBD1 on 5 matching bases. Germline lookup yields CDR1 MNHEY and CDR2 SMNVEV (reference sequence). V was trimmed by 0 bases and J by 5 bases, leaving 13 bases between them. This CDR3 is built from 15 residues. The CDR3 is CASSLSLGTVYGYTF. DNA for the CDR3: TGTGCCAGCAGTTTATCCCTTGGGACTGTTTATGGCTACACCTTC.

CDR3 loop: CASSLHGILGRAQHF. CDR3 nucleotides: TGTGCCAGCAGCTTACACGGGATTTTAGGGAGGGCCCAGCATTTT. The genes are TRBV7-2 and TRBJ1-5; D unclear. Trimming pared 2 bases from V and 11 bases from J, leaving 19 bases between. From germline, CDR1 is SGHTA and CDR2 FQGNSA. CDR3 length: 15 amino acids.

V usage is TRBV4-3 and J usage is TRBJ2-5, with 8 bases identical to TRBD1. The J call is in doubt because the DNA end fits TRBJ2-7 better. CDR3 length: 16 residues. From germline, CDR1 is LGHNA and CDR2 YSLEER. The CDR3: CASSQDKGTGSYEQYF. For the CDR3, the DNA is TGCGCCAGCAGCCAAGATAAAGGGACAGGCTCCTACGAGCAGTACTTC.

The chain has TRBV6-5 and TRBJ1-4; D uncertain. There are 15 residues in the CDR3. The V and J ends lost 0 bases and 2 bases respectively, with 7 bases between them. CDR1 is MNHEY and CDR2 is SVGAGI in the germline V gene. The CDR3 protein is CASSYSTRTNEKLFF. CDR3 DNA sequence: TGTGCCAGCAGTTACTCGACGCGGACTAATGAAAAACTGTTTTTT.

The rearrangement uses TRBV11-2 and TRBJ2-2; 10 bases are shared with TRBD2. The germline gives CDR1 SGHAT, CDR2 FQNNGV. The CDR3 has 17 residues. J was trimmed by 2 bases and V by 2 bases; bases with no gene match: 5. This CDR3 reads CASSLRLAGGNTGELFF. In DNA, the CDR3 is TGTGCCAGCAGCTTACGTTTAGCGGGAGGCAACACCGGGGAGCTGTTTTTT.

This chain joins TRBV19 and TRBJ2-1, with D possibly being TRBD1 (5 bases). This CDR3 is 14 amino acids long. CDR1 is LNHDA and CDR2 is SQIVND in the germline V gene (reference sequence). The V end lost 5 bases, the J end lost 6 bases, and 14 bases lay between the germline ends. The CDR3 loop reads CASSPRGSPNEQFF. DNA for the CDR3: TGTGCCAGTAGTCCTAGGGGTAGCCCCAATGAGCAGTTCTTC. Full variable domain (outside the CDR3, taken from reference TRBV19 and TRBJ2-1): DGGITQSPKYLFRKEGQNVTLSCEQNLNHDAMYWYRQDPGQGLRLIYYSQIVNDFQKGDIAEGYSVSREKKESFPLTVTSAQKNPTAFYLCASSPRGSPNEQFFGPGTRLTVL.

The chain links TRBV27 to TRBJ2-7, with 9 bases matching TRBD1. Germline values: CDR1 MNHEY, CDR2 SMNVEV (reference sequence). This CDR3 is built from 15 residues. V was pared by 4 bases and J by 3 bases, with 7 bases of the junction left unmatched. CDR3 nucleotide sequence: TGTGCCAGCAGTTGGGCCTCGACAGGGGGCTACGAGCAGTACTTC. Its translation: CASSWASTGGYEQYF.

The gene calls are TRBV27 and TRBJ1-1; D gene uncertain. Between the trimmed V and J ends, which lost 8 bases and 10 bases, there was a span of 14 bases. CDR3 length: 11 amino acids. Germline V gene data show CDR1 as MNHEY and CDR2 as SMNVEV (reference sequence). The CDR3 region is CASGHSVVAFF. CDR3 nucleotides: TGTGCCAGCGGTCACTCGGTTGTAGCTTTCTTT.

A few counts support this clone. The chain recombines TRBV7-2 with TRBJ2-7; 7 nucleotides align to TRBD1. V was clipped by 3 bases and J by 6 bases; unmatched bases: 5. This CDR3 has 13 amino acids. Germline lookup yields CDR1 SGHTA and CDR2 FQGNSA. The CDR3 protein is CASSLRQGREQYF. The CDR3 DNA reads as TGTGCCAGCAGCTTGAGACAGGGTCGCGAGCAGTACTTC.

This chain connects TRBV27 to TRBJ1-2, with 10 positions matching TRBD1. After removal of 7 bases from V and 3 bases from J, the junction contained 8 bases not matched to a gene. This CDR3 contains 15 residues. Germline CDR1 MNHEY, CDR2 SMNVEV (reference sequence). CDR3 DNA: TGTGCCAGCAAACCGCTCGGACAGGGGGACTATGGCTACACCTTC. As protein: CASKPLGQGDYGYTF.

This clone was found a few times. The chain links TRBV28 to TRBJ2-7; 7 nucleotides line up with TRBD1. This CDR3 spans 13 amino acids. Losses at the gene ends were 7 bases for V and 1 base for J; bases not matched to a gene: 4. Germline values: CDR1 MDHEN, CDR2 SYDVKM. CDR3 sequence (DNA): TGTGCCAGCAAAGGGACAGCTTCCTACGAGCAGTACTTC. It encodes CASKGTASYEQYF.